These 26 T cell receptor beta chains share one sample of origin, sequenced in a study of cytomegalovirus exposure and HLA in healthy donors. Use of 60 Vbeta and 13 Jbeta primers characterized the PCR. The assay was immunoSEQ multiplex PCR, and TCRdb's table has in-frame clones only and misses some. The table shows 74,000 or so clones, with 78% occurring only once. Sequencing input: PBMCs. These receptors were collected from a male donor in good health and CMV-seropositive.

CDR3 sequence: CASSLAGQVYNEQFF. DNA of the CDR3: TGTGCCAGCAGTTTGGCGGGACAGGTTTACAATGAGCAGTTCTTC. The chain is built from TRBV27 and TRBJ2-1; TRBD1 matches at 8 bases. V dropped 3 bases and J dropped 4; count of bases not matched to a gene: 5. CDR1 is MNHEY, CDR2 SMNVEV, per germline (reference sequence). The CDR3 contains 15 residues.

The CDR3 loop is CASSSDSGELFF. The DNA for the CDR3 is TGTGCCAGCAGCTCGGACTCCGGGGAGCTGTTTTTT. The chain joins TRBV7-2 to TRBJ2-2, with a weak D call TRBD2 (5 bases). CDR3 length equals 12 residues. Germline values: CDR1 SGHTA, CDR2 FQGNSA. V was clipped by 4 bases and J by 6 bases, with 6 bases between them.

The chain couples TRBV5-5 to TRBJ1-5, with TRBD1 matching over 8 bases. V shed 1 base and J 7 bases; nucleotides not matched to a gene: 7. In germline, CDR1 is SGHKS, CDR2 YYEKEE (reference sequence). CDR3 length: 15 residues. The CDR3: CASSLSTGGWQPQHF. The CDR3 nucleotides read TGTGCCAGCAGCTTGAGCACAGGGGGTTGGCAGCCCCAGCATTTT.

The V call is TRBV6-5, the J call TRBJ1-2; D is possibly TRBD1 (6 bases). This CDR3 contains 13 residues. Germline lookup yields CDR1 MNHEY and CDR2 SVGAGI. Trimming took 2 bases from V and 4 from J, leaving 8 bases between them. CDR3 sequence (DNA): TGTGCCAGCAGTTACGACAGGAGCTATGGCTACACCTTC. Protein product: CASSYDRSYGYTF.

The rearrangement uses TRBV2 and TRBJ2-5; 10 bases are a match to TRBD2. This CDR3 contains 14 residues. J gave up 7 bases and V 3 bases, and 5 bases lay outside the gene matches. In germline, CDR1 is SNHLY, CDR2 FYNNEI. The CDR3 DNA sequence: TGTGCCAGCAGTGACCGGACTAGCGGATCGACCCAGTACTTC. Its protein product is CASSDRTSGSTQYF.

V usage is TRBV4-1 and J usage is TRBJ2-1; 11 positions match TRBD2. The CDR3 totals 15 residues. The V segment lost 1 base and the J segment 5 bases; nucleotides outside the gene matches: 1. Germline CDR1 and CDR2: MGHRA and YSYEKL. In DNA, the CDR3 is TGCGCCAGCAGCCAAGGACTAGCGGGGAACAATGAGCAGTTCTTC. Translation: CASSQGLAGNNEQFF.

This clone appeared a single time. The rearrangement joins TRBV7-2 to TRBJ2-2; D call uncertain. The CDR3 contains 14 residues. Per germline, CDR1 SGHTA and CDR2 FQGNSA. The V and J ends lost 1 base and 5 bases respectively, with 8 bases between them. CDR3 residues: CASSLDYITGELFF. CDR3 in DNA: TGTGCCAGCAGCTTAGATTATATAACCGGGGAGCTGTTTTTT. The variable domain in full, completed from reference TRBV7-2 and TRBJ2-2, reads GAGVSQSPSNKVTEKGKDVELRCDPISGHTALYWYRQSLGQGLEFLIYFQGNSAPDKSGLPSDRFSAERTGGSVSTLTIQRTQQEDSAVYLCASSLDYITGELFFGEGSRLTVL.

CDR3 DNA sequence: TGTGCCAGCAGCTACAACGCACTAGGGACAGCCGGGAATCAGCCCCAGCATTTT. It translates to CASSYNALGTAGNQPQHF. The chain links TRBV7-8 to TRBJ1-5; 7 positions match TRBD1. Trimming removed 4 bases from V and 4 bases from J; junction bases left unmatched: 16. CDR1 and CDR2 (germline): SGHVS, FQNEAQ. This CDR3 has 18 amino acids.

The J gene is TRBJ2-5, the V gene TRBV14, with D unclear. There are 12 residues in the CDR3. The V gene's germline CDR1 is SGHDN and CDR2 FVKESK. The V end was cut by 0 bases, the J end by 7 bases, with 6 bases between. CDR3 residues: CASSQEQVTQYF. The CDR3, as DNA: TGTGCCAGCAGCCAAGAGCAGGTGACCCAGTACTTC.

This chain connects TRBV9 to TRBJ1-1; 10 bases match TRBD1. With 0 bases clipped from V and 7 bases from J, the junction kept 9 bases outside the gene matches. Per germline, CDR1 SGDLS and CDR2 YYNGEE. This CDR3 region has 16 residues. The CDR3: CASSVGWDRGTDEAFF. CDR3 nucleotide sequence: TGTGCCAGCAGCGTAGGATGGGACAGGGGAACGGATGAAGCTTTCTTT.

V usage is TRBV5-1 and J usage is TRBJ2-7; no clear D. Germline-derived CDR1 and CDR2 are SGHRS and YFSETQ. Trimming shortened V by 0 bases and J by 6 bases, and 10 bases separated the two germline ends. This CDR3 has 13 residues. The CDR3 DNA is TGCGCCAGCAGCTTGGATAGCAACCGCGAGCAGTACTTC. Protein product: CASSLDSNREQYF.

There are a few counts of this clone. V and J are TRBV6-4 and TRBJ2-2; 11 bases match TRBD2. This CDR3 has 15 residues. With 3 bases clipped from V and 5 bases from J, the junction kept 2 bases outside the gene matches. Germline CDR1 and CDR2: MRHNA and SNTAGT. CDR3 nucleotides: TGTGCCAGCAGTGAACTAGCGGGAGTAACCGGGGAGCTGTTTTTT. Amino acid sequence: CASSELAGVTGELFF.

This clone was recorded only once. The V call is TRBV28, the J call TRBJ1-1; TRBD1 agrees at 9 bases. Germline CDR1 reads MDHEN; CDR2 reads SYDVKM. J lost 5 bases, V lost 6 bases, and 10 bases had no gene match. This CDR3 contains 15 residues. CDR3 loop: CASRPRDRAVTEAFF. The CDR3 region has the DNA TGTGCCAGCAGGCCCCGGGACAGGGCCGTGACTGAAGCTTTCTTT.

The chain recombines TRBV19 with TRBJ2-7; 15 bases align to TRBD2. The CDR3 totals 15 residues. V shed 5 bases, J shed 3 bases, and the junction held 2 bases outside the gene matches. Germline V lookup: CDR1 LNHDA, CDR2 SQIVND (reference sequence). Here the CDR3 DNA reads TGTGCCAGTAGTGTGGGACTAGCGGGGGGCTACGAGCAGTACTTC. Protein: CASSVGLAGGYEQYF.

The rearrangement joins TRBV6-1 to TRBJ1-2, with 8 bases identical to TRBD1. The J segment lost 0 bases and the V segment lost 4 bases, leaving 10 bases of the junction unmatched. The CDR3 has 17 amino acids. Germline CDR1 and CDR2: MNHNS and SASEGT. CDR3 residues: CASSARGQGLSNYGYTF. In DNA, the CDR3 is TGTGCCAGCAGTGCCCGAGGACAGGGCCTTTCTAACTATGGCTACACCTTC.

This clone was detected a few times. The CDR3 bases are TGTGCCAGCAGTGGATTGACGACAGGGGACCATGGCTACACCTTC. This gives the protein CASSGLTTGDHGYTF. This rearrangement joins TRBV2 to TRBJ1-2; 8 bases map to TRBD1. The germline V gene has CDR1 SNHLY and CDR2 FYNNEI. The CDR3 has 15 residues. J was trimmed by 6 bases and V by 4 bases; bases with no gene match: 10.

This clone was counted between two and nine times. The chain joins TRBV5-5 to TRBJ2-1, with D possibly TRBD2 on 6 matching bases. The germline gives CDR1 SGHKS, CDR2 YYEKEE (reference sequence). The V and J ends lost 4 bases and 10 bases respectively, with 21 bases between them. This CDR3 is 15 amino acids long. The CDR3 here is CASSLPTAREEEQFF. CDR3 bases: TGTGCCAGCAGCCTTCCGACGGCCAGGGAGGAGGAGCAGTTCTTC.

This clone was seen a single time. The CDR3 is CASRIAPGTGRSYEQYF. DNA of the CDR3: TGTGCCAGCAGGATCGCCCCTGGGACAGGGAGGAGCTACGAGCAGTACTTC. The chain employs TRBV5-5 and TRBJ2-7; 9 bases are shared with TRBD1. Germline CDR1 SGHKS, CDR2 YYEKEE (reference sequence). This CDR3 region has 17 residues. V was pared by 5 bases and J by 3 bases, with 15 bases of the junction left unmatched.

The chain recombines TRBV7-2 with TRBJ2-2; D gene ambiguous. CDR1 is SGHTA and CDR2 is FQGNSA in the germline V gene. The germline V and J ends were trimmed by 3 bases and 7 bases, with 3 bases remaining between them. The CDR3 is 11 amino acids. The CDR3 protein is CASSFLGELFF. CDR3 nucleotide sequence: TGTGCCAGCAGCTTTCTCGGGGAGCTGTTTTTT. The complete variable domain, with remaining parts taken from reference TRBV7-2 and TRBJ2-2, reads GAGVSQSPSNKVTEKGKDVELRCDPISGHTALYWYRQSLGQGLEFLIYFQGNSAPDKSGLPSDRFSAERTGGSVSTLTIQRTQQEDSAVYLCASSFLGELFFGEGSRLTVL.

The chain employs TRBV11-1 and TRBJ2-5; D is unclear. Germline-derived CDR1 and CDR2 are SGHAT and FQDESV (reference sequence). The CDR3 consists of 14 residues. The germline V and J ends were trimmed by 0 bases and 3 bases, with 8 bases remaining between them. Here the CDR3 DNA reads TGTGCCAGCAGCTTAGCGGGCAGAGAAGAGACCCAGTACTTC. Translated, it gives CASSLAGREETQYF.

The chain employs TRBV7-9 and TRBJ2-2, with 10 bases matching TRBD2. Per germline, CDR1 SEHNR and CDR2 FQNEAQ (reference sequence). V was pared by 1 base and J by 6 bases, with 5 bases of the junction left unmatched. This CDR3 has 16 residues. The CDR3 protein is CASSLGQLAGPGELFF. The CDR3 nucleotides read TGTGCCAGCAGCTTAGGACAACTAGCGGGACCCGGGGAGCTGTTTTTT.

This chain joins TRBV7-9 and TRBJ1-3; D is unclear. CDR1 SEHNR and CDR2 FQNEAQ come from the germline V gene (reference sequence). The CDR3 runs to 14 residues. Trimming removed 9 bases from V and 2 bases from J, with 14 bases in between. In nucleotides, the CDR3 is TGTGCCAGTCCCGGGAGGGAACCTGGAAACACCATATATTTT. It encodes CASPGREPGNTIYF. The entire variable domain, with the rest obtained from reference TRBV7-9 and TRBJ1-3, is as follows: DTGVSQNPRHKITKRGQNVTFRCDPISEHNRLYWYRQTLGQGPEFLTYFQNEAQLEKSRLLSDRFSAERPKGSFSTLEIQRTEQGDSAMYLCASPGREPGNTIYFGEGSWLTVV.

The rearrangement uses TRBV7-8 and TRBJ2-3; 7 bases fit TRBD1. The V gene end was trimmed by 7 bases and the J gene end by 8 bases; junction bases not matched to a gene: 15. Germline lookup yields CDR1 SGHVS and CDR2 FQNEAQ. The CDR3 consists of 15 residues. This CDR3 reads CASIISGTALGTQYF. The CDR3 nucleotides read TGTGCCAGCATTATTTCCGGGACAGCCTTGGGTACGCAGTATTTT.

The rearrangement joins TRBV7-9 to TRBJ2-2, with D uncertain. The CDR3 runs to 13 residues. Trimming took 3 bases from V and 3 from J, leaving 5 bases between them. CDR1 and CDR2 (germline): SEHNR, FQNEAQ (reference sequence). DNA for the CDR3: TGTGCCAGCAGCTTTTTCGACACCGGGGAGCTGTTTTTT. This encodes CASSFFDTGELFF.

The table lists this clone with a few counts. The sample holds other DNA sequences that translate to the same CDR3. CDR3: CASSRGQSYGYTF. As DNA, the CDR3 is TGTGCCAGCAGCCGAGGACAGTCCTATGGCTACACCTTC. The V call is TRBV7-2, the J call TRBJ1-2, with D maybe TRBD1 (6 bases). The germline gives CDR1 SGHTA, CDR2 FQGNSA. This CDR3 is 13 amino acids long. V lost 5 bases and J 4 bases, leaving 11 bases between the germline ends.

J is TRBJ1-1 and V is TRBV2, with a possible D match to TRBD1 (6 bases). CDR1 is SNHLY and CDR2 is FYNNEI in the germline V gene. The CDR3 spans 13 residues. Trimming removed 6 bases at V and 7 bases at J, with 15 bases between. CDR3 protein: CASSGTGRGEAFF. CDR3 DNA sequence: TGTGCCAGCAGCGGTACAGGGAGGGGTGAAGCTTTCTTT.